This TCR beta chain emerged from a study of shared clonotypes between healthy human individuals. Germline-derived CDR1 and CDR2 are MNHNS and SASEGT. The CDR3 length is 15 residues. The germline V and J ends were trimmed by 6 bases and 4 bases, with 18 bases remaining between them. This table comes from immunoSEQ multiplex PCR, and its TCRdb copy is limited to in-frame clones, with some not included. The repertoire holds 2 million to 3 million clones, with over 85% as singletons. The genes are TRBV6-1 and TRBJ1-2, with D hard to call. Sample: naive CD4+ T cells from PBMCs. The subset is: CD45RA+ positively selected. The TCR was taken from a man aged 18-30 years in good health. Some clones in this sample may be carry-over from other donors' samples. This CDR3 is CASSAGRVTFYGYTF. DNA for the CDR3: TGTGCCAGCAGCGCCGGGAGAGTAACGTTCTATGGCTACACCTTC.